This TCR beta chain is from a study of regulatory T cells in long-lasting Graves disease (dated by TCRdb to the early 2020s). A note on the overall study: Persistent Graves' disease meant more than 5 years of antithyroid drug treatment with TSH receptor autoantibodies that stayed positive. Peripheral blood TCR sequencing and RNA sequencing compared persistent Graves' disease patients with newly diagnosed Graves' disease patients. On average, persistent Graves' disease patients in the clinical cohort had been on antithyroid drugs for about 10.3 years. The study was registered as a clinical trial and conducted in China. TCR sequencing covered around 13 persistent and 20 newly diagnosed Graves' disease patients, around 35 samples in total.

Read against the paper, the sample's time point label means: persistent/refractory GD, antithyroid drugs over 5 years with positive TRAb. For both TCR sequencing and RNA sequencing, RNA was extracted from PBMCs using TRIzol. The diagnosis of Graves' disease followed American Thyroid Association guidelines. Patients for the study were recruited at an endocrinology department in Xi'an, China. From each patient, 8 to 10 milliliters of peripheral blood was collected into an EDTA anticoagulant tube. Ficoll Paque Plus density gradient separation was used to isolate PBMCs, and no additional T cell sorting was done. An Agilent 2100 Bioanalyzer and agarose gel were used to check RNA quality, and a NanoDrop 2000 was used to measure RNA concentration. The paper as a whole reports these results and caveats: Peripheral blood alone was examined, since thyroid tissue, which constituted the primary lesion, could not be accessed. Compared with newly diagnosed patients, persistent Graves' disease patients had lower TCR Shannon entropy and fewer highly expanded clones, which suggests clonal expansion. TRBV28, TRBJ1-2 and TRBJ2-5 were preferentially used in persistent disease, while TRBV20-1 and TRBJ2-1 were favored in newly diagnosed disease. As a limitation, the authors acknowledged that the small sample size may reduce accuracy. A larger number of public clonotypes was shared among persistent patients (approximately 3,000) than among newly diagnosed patients (approximately 1,000). Sequencing and analysis were restricted to the TCR beta chain.

The CDR3 goes from the cysteine to the phenylalanine over 11 residues. Solely the CDR3 DNA is kept, with 33 bases framed from the first base. The V and J ends are trimmed by 1 base and 5 bases, leaving 3 bases between them. CDR1 and CDR2 (MNHEY, SVGAGI) derive from the germline V gene. The method behind the library was multiplex PCR. Sequencing instrument: Illumina HiSeq 4000. CDR3 regions were amplified by Arm-PCR with iRepertoire HTBI primers to construct TCR beta libraries. Before sequencing, the PCR products went through gel purification. Per the authors' processing: Across samples, 62 TRBV and around 15 TRBJ segments were identified and used for gene usage analysis of CDR3 amino acid clonotypes. COPE and FqMerger were used to merge filtered high-quality paired reads into contigs. BLAST was used to align contigs to IMGT TRBV, TRBD and TRBJ reference genes, and CDR3 was defined according to IMGT. Highly expanded clones were defined as clonotypes with a frequency above 0.1%. Repertoire diversity was measured by Shannon entropy, and V-J evenness by the Gini coefficient. Clonotypes shared by more than one individual were considered public. The raw public reads went through TCRdb reprocessing: fastp at Q25, MiXCR clone calling, in-frame beta chains kept. Each entry merges the rows of one CDR3 protein and shows their most common DNA and genes. The V and J calls, along with clone size, are taken from TCRdb and not from the paper's own processing. A total of about half a million distinct CDR3 sequences appear in this sample, around a fifth of them only once. In total, the top ten clones hold less than 15% of the sample.

Comment on this clonotype: What this receptor recognizes is not known. Nothing much larger sits one base from this clone, and base qualities are not available.

This receptor was obtained from a female donor with Graves disease. The chain is assembled from TRBV6-5 and TRBJ2-7; the D gene is not confidently resolved. The starting material was peripheral blood mononuclear cells (PBMCs), obtained when the disease was refractory, from a patient treated with antithyroid drugs. CDR3 loop: CASSYLHEQYF. The nucleotides read TGTGCCAGCAGTTACTTACACGAGCAGTACTTC.